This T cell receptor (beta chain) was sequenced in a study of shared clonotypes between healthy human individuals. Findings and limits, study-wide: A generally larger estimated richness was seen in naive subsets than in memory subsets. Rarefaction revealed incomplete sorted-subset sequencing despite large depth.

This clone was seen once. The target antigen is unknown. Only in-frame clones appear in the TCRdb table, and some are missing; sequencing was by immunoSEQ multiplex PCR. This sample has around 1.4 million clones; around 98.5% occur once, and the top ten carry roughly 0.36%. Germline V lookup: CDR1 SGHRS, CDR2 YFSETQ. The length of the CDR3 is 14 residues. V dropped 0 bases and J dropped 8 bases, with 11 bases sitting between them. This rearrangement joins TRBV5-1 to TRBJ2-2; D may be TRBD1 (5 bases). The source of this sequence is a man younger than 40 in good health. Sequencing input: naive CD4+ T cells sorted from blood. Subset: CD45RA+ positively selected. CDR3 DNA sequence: TGCGCCAGCAGCTTGGCAGGGCTGGGTGGGGAGCTGTTTTTT. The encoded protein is CASSLAGLGGELFF.